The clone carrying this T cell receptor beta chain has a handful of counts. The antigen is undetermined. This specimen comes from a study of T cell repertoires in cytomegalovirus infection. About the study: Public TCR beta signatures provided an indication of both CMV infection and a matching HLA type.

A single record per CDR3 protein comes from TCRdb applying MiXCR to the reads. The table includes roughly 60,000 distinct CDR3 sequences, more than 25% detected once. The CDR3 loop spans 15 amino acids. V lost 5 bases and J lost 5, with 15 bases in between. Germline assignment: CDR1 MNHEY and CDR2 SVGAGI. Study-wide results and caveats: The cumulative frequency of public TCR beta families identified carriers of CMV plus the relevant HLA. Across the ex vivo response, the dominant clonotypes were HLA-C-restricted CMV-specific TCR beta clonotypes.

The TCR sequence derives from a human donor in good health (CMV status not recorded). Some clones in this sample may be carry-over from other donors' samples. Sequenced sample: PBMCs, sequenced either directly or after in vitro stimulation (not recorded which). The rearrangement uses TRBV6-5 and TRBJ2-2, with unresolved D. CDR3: CASSRSPTITGELFF. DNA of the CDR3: TGTGCCAGCAGTCGCAGTCCAACGATTACCGGGGAGCTGTTTTTT.